This T cell receptor (beta chain) came from a study of blood T cell repertoires in COVID-19 (dated by TCRdb to the early 2020s). Context from the whole study: Samples from collaborators originated in the United States, Italy and Spain and spanned both the acute and convalescent phases of COVID-19. The prospective study material was composed of cDNA or gDNA derived from T cells, B-cell-depleted T cells, or PBMCs. Deeply sampled blood TCRbeta repertoires from subjects exposed to, actively infected with, or recovered from COVID-19 were included in the dataset. The repertoires were released in a freely available public database intended as a resource for research on the immune response to SARS-CoV-2. The samples were drawn from the first 160 participants of the ongoing ImmuneRACE study and from under 1,500 subjects provided by 6 global collaborators. The sample metadata nearly always contained a de-identified subject ID, COVID-19 status, age in years and sex. Where HLA class I and class II types were available, the types were taken from metadata supplied by the sample provider, not from assay-based typing.

Each collaborating institution followed its own protocols to collect whole blood in K2EDTA tubes. For TCRbeta analysis, collaborators shipped samples in one of three forms: frozen whole blood, isolated PBMCs, or DNA extracted from either of those sample types. On this clone: There is no known antigen for this receptor. The input lacks base qualities; no much larger clone sits a single base away.

Summary of the overall study and its limitations: Clinical and demographic metadata were provided uncurated, with the amount varying by source and participant.

TCRbeta CDR3 regions were amplified from genomic DNA using the immunoSEQ Assay, a bias-controlled multiplex PCR. The authors' pipeline ran thus. Nucleated cell counts per sample were estimated from amplification of reference gene primers within the assay. To quantify the absolute abundance of each unique TCRbeta CDR3 rearrangement, sequence reads were collapsed and filtered. Productive Simpson clonality was computed per sample as the square root of Simpson's diversity index over productive rearrangements. This is the immuneACCESS table as TCRdb keeps it, with only in-frame sequences that have V and J called. A part of the clones is gone; compared with another copy, unresolved V genes explain less than half, and the rest is unexplained. D and trimming come from the DNA, and the V and J calls and clone size come from that table. Within this sample are 250,000 to 350,000 clones, with more than 80% of them counted one time only. About 3% of the sample is taken by the ten largest.

The origin of this receptor is a woman in her thirties with active or convalescent COVID-19. Sequencing input: peripheral blood.

Here the CDR3 is given as CASSPGDRAHQPQHF. The DNA reads as follows: TGTGCCAGCAGCCCGGGGGACAGGGCACATCAGCCCCAGCATTTT. The chain couples TRBV9 to TRBJ1-5, with TRBD1 identical over 9 junction bases. Unmatched junction bases come to 7, with V trimmed by 4 bases and J by 5 bases. CDR1 and CDR2 were assigned from the germline V gene as SGDLS and YYNGEE. The CDR3, from cysteine to phenylalanine, totals 15 residues. Here the CDR3 DNA is all that survives: 45 bases in frame from base 1.